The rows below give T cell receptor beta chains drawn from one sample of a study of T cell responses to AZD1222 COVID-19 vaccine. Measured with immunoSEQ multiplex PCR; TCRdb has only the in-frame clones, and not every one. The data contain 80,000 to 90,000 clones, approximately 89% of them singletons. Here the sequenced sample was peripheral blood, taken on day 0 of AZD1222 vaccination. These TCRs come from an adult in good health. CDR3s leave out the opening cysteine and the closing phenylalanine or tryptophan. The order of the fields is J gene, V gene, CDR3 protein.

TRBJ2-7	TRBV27	ASSFSGFYEQY
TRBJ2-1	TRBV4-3	ASSQDQGGVNNEQF
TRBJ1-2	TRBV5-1	ASSLGDRPSYGYT
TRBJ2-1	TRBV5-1	ASSPQGTNNEQF
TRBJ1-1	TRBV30	AWAPGGNTEAF
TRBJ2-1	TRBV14	ASSQGGTRNEQF
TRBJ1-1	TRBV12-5	ASGFTGTESSGTEAF
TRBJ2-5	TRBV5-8	ASSSLWGQETQY
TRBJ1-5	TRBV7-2	ASSLERFGRQPQH
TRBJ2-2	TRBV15	ATSSPDRELHTGELF
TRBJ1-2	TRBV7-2	ASSPGKATHNYGYT
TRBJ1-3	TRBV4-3	ASSQDRIGGNTIY
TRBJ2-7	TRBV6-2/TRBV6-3	ASSLPGTGLYEQY
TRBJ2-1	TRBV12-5	ASGLGFNEQF
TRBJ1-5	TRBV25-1	ASSESQNQPQH
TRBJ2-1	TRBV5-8	ASSTGLVMGNEQF
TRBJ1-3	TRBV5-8	ASSLNSGNTIY
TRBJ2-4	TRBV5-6	ASSLVGGGAKNIQY
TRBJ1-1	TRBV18	ASSRTAQSNTEAF
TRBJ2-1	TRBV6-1	ASSEVGSSDEQF
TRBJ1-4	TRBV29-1	SVDPGQGDEKLF
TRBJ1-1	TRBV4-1	ASSQSGGSWAF
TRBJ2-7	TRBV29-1	SAQIGAGTYEQY
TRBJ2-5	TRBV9	ASNLGQGQETQY
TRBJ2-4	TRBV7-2	ASSLGRGIKNIQY
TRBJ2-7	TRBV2	ASSEGRGPYEQY
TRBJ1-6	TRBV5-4	ASSTDSSSYNSPLH
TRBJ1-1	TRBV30	AWSGTGVRGGMGTEAF
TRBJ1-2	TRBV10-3	AISDQSTGNYGYT
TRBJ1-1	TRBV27	ASSSNTEAF
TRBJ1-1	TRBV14	ASSQGILGEAF
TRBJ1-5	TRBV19	ASRVWGTGGNQPQH
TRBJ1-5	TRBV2	ASTQGRNNQPQH
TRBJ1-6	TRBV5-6	ASSPLKTVNSPLH
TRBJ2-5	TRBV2	ASRPRTVVGETQY
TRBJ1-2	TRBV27	ASSQTLARGFDGYT
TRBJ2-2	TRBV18	ASSPPSQANTGELF
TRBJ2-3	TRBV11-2	ASSLGGYTDTQY
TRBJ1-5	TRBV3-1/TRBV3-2	ASSLTGGRQPQH
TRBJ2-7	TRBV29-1	SVVLAGSYEQY